The rows below give T cell receptor beta chains drawn from one sample of a study of lymphopenia after photon versus proton radiotherapy. TCRdb's copy holds only in-frame clones and misses some; the assay was immunoSEQ multiplex PCR. The sample consists of 45,000 to 65,000 clones, 92% of them appearing once. Here the sequenced sample was peripheral blood, taken from a patient treated with photon-based radiotherapy. The source is a woman aged 40 to 55 with cholangiocarcinoma. Both conserved end residues are part of each CDR3. Fields, in order: J gene, V gene, CDR3 protein.

j_gene: TRBJ1-5
v_gene: TRBV6-5
CDR3aa: CASSYSSGGSQPQHF

j_gene: TRBJ1-4
v_gene: TRBV6-1
CDR3aa: CASRGTGLGKLFF

j_gene: TRBJ1-2
v_gene: TRBV10-2
CDR3aa: CASSAPGRGYGYTF

j_gene: TRBJ2-7
v_gene: TRBV30
CDR3aa: CAWRGSGLAGSYEQYF

j_gene: TRBJ1-6
v_gene: TRBV18
CDR3aa: CASSPLGRALRAYNSPLHF

j_gene: TRBJ1-1
v_gene: TRBV9
CDR3aa: CASTLSWDRGNTEAFF

j_gene: TRBJ1-4
v_gene: TRBV28
CDR3aa: CASSSEVSEKLFF

j_gene: TRBJ1-4
v_gene: TRBV28
CDR3aa: CASISFREEKLFF

j_gene: TRBJ1-1
v_gene: TRBV4-1
CDR3aa: CASSQIGTDTEAFF

j_gene: TRBJ2-4
v_gene: TRBV10-1
CDR3aa: CASSAGQVGDIQYF

j_gene: TRBJ2-2
v_gene: TRBV16
CDR3aa: CASSQSTGELFF

j_gene: TRBJ2-2
v_gene: TRBV11-2
CDR3aa: CASSLSGEGLTGELFF

j_gene: TRBJ1-5
v_gene: TRBV28
CDR3aa: CASLGRGTGNQPQHF

j_gene: TRBJ2-3
v_gene: TRBV9
CDR3aa: CASSLTSGGASDTQYF

j_gene: TRBJ1-6
v_gene: TRBV9
CDR3aa: CASSFQSHSPLHF

j_gene: TRBJ1-5
v_gene: TRBV28
CDR3aa: CASSLRLGGQPQHF

j_gene: TRBJ1-5
v_gene: TRBV27
CDR3aa: CASRAGRNVKQPQHF

j_gene: TRBJ2-1
v_gene: TRBV30
CDR3aa: CAWSFSWTPSSYNEQFF

j_gene: TRBJ2-7
v_gene: TRBV5-4
CDR3aa: CASPGGRGSSYEQYF

j_gene: TRBJ2-1
v_gene: TRBV5-4
CDR3aa: CASSPTSGIYNEQFF

j_gene: TRBJ2-3
v_gene: TRBV2
CDR3aa: CASSSLIELGAQYF

j_gene: TRBJ1-2
v_gene: TRBV11-1
CDR3aa: CASSQTLNYGYTF

j_gene: TRBJ2-2
v_gene: TRBV30
CDR3aa: CAWSGLAGNTGELFF

j_gene: TRBJ2-7
v_gene: TRBV27
CDR3aa: CASSPGTRSGPRVGEQYF

j_gene: TRBJ1-1
v_gene: TRBV15
CDR3aa: CATSRVAGTEAFF

j_gene: TRBJ2-2
v_gene: TRBV5-1
CDR3aa: CASSFREGTGELFF

j_gene: TRBJ1-5
v_gene: TRBV30
CDR3aa: CAWTLDSNQPQHF

j_gene: TRBJ2-1
v_gene: TRBV28
CDR3aa: CASIGLTGNEQFF

j_gene: TRBJ2-1
v_gene: TRBV7-2
CDR3aa: CASSSPGQLYNEQFF

j_gene: TRBJ2-1
v_gene: TRBV5-5
CDR3aa: CASSLAGIPYNEQFF

j_gene: TRBJ1-6
v_gene: TRBV30
CDR3aa: CAWRGGNSPLHF

j_gene: TRBJ2-1
v_gene: TRBV5-1
CDR3aa: CASSPTVPDNEQFF

j_gene: TRBJ1-2
v_gene: TRBV28
CDR3aa: CALNHATYGYTF

j_gene: TRBJ1-4
v_gene: TRBV4-3
CDR3aa: CASSQDLAGGGEKLFF

j_gene: TRBJ1-2
v_gene: TRBV30
CDR3aa: CAWRTGANYGYTF

j_gene: TRBJ2-7
v_gene: TRBV19
CDR3aa: CASTPRKGRAYEQYF

j_gene: TRBJ2-4
v_gene: TRBV5-1
CDR3aa: CASSLGGQLQNIQYF

j_gene: TRBJ2-2
v_gene: TRBV7-9
CDR3aa: CASRDREANGELFF

j_gene: TRBJ2-2
v_gene: TRBV19
CDR3aa: CASSLQALNTGELFF

j_gene: TRBJ2-5
v_gene: TRBV6-5
CDR3aa: CASWDFSETQYF

j_gene: TRBJ2-5
v_gene: TRBV5-1
CDR3aa: CASSPARTSPSGETQYF

j_gene: TRBJ2-3
v_gene: TRBV5-4
CDR3aa: CASSFGADTQYF